Sequencing of this T cell receptor (beta chain) was carried out in a study of blood T cell repertoires in COVID-19 (dated by TCRdb to about 2020). Describing the broader study: Samples from collaborators originated in the United States, Italy and Spain and spanned both the acute and convalescent phases of COVID-19. The prospective study material was composed of cDNA or gDNA derived from T cells, B-cell-depleted T cells, or PBMCs. Subjects who had been exposed to COVID-19, were actively infected with it, or had recovered from it provided the deeply sampled blood TCRbeta repertoires that made up the dataset. A freely available public database, intended as a resource for researchers studying the immune response to SARS-CoV-2, is where the repertoires were released. The samples were drawn from two sources: the first 160 participants of the ongoing ImmuneRACE study, and over 1,000 subjects contributed by 6 global collaborators. Sample metadata almost always included a de-identified subject ID, COVID-19 status, age in years and sex. HLA class I and class II types, where available, came from metadata supplied by the sample provider rather than from assay-based typing.

TCRbeta CDR3 regions were amplified from genomic DNA using the immunoSEQ Assay, a bias-controlled multiplex PCR. The original pipeline was this. Nucleated cell counts per sample were estimated from amplification of reference gene primers within the assay. To quantify the absolute abundance of each unique TCRbeta CDR3 rearrangement, sequence reads were collapsed and filtered. For each sample, productive Simpson clonality was calculated by taking the square root of Simpson's diversity index across productive rearrangements. What TCRdb holds here is the immuneACCESS table cut down to in-frame rearrangements. Part of the clones is not present; checked against another copy, under half of the missing clones reflect an unresolved V gene, and the others are unexplained. Clone size and the V and J calls come from that table; the DNA yielded D and trimming. The sample table records approximately 160,000 clones; 65% to 85% of these occur just once. Approximately 5.4% of the sample goes to the ten largest clones.

Worth noting for this clone: There is no known antigen for this receptor. Base-call qualities are not available, and no considerably larger clone is one nucleotide away.

Enrolling through a virtual design, the prospective study's participants ranged in age from roughly 18 to 89 years and lived across about two dozen United States geographic areas. To assign participants to cohorts, the prospective study relied on clinical history that participants themselves reported in a screening survey and a study questionnaire. Recovered participants in ImmuneRACE Cohort 3 were defined as having two consecutive negative NP/OP PCR tests, clearance from a healthcare professional, or resolution of symptoms. Each participant in the prospective study had whole blood, serum and a nasopharyngeal or oropharyngeal swab collected by mobile phlebotomists. Prospective study participants could optionally give additional blood draws and questionnaires over an approximately two-month period. Before DNA extraction, prospective study blood samples were shipped either frozen or at room temperature.

The study at large found these results: Clinical and demographic metadata were provided uncurated, with the amount varying by source and participant.

Sequencing was carried out using PBMCs or T cells enriched from blood (not recorded which). The TCR was taken from a man in his forties who had recovered from COVID-19.

The nucleotide sequence is given as TGTGCCAGCAGTGCGCAGGGGTGGGGAGAGACCCAGTACTTC. It encodes CASSAQGWGETQYF. The chain links TRBV2 with TRBJ2-5; TRBD1 is a weak D gene call, 6 bases matching. The germline V gene provides CDR1 SNHLY and CDR2 FYNNEI. Trimming costs V 4 bases and J 4 bases, and their ends lie 13 bases apart. CDR3 length: 14 amino acids, cysteine to phenylalanine. The DNA shown is the 42-base CDR3, in frame from base 1.